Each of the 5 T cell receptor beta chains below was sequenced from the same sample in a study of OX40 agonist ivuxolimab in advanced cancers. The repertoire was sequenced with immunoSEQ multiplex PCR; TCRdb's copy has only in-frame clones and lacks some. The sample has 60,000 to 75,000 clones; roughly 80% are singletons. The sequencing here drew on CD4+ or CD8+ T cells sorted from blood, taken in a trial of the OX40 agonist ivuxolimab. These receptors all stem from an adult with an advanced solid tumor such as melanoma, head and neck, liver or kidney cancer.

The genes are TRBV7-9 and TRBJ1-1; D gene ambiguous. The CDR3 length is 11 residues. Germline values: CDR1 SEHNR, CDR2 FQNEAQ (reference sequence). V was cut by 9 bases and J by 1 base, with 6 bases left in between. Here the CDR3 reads CASDGNTEAFF. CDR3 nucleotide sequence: TGTGCCAGTGATGGGAACACTGAAGCTTTCTTT.

The CDR3: CASSETGTGFGYTF. DNA for the CDR3: TGTGCCAGCAGCGAAACCGGGACAGGGTTCGGCTACACCTTC. V gene TRBV9 combines with J gene TRBJ1-2; 9 positions agree with TRBD1. Unmatched junction bases numbered 8, after V lost 3 bases and J lost 8 bases. Germline V lookup: CDR1 SGDLS, CDR2 YYNGEE. The CDR3 length is 14 residues.

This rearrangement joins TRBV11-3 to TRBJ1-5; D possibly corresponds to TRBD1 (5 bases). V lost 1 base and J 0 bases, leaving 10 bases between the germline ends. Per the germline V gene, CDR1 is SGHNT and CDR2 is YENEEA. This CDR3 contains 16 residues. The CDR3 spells CASSLVWGDSNQPQHF. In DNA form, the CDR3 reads TGTGCCAGCAGCTTAGTCTGGGGGGATAGCAATCAGCCCCAGCATTTT.

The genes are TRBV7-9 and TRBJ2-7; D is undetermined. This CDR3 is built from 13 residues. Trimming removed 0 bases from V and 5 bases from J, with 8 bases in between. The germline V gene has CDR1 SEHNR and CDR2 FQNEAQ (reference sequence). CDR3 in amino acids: CASSLAGFNEQYF. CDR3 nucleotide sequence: TGTGCCAGCAGCTTAGCTGGTTTCAACGAGCAGTACTTC.

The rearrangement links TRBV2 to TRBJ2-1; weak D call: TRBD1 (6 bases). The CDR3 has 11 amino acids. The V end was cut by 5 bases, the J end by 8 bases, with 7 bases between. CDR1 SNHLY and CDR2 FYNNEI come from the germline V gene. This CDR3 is CASSPGDEQFF. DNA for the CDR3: TGTGCCAGCAGTCCAGGGGATGAGCAGTTCTTC. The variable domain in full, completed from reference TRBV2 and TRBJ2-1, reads EPEVTQTPSHQVTQMGQEVILRCVPISNHLYFYWYRQILGQKVEFLVSFYNNEISEKSEIFDDQFSVERPDGSNFTLKIRSTKLEDSAMYFCASSPGDEQFFGPGTRLTVL.